This is a list of T cell receptor beta chains from one sample in a study of blood T cell repertoires in COVID-19. Here immunoSEQ multiplex PCR was the method, and the copy in TCRdb shows in-frame clones only, minus some. This table has about 270,000 clones, around 83% appearing once. Input material: peripheral blood. The receptors originated from an older man with acute or convalescent COVID-19. The CDR3 runs from the conserved cysteine through the conserved F or W. A D gene is named only where the DNA matches it firmly. Size is stated for part of the rows, as once, few or many counts, or as a class when the clone is expanded.

cdr3_nt cdr3_aa d_call clone_size j_call v_call
TGTGCCAGCAGTTTCGGACTGGTTGAGGGGGCCAACGTCCTGACTTTC CASSFGLVEGANVLTF . . TRBJ2-6 TRBV28
TGTGCCAGCAGTGCCGGCGGGAGGACCCAGTACTTC CASSAGGRTQYF TRBD2 . TRBJ2-5 TRBV2
TGTGCTAGCAGCTACAGACAGCCTCAAATCTTTTACGAGCAGTACTTC CASSYRQPQIFYEQYF . . TRBJ2-7 TRBV7-7
TGTGCCTGGAGTGTACGGAACAGGGATGGAAACACCATATATTTT CAWSVRNRDGNTIYF . . TRBJ1-3 TRBV30
TGTGCCAGCAGCTTGATGAACACACCAGATACGCAGTATTTT CASSLMNTPDTQYF . . TRBJ2-3 TRBV5-6
TGTGCCAGCAGTGGAAGGAATAGCGGGGGGTCCTACAATGAGCAGTTCTTC CASSGRNSGGSYNEQFF TRBD2 . TRBJ2-1 TRBV2
TGCGCCAGCAGCCAGCTGCCCCGGCGGAATGAGCAGTTCTTC CASSQLPRRNEQFF . few TRBJ2-1 TRBV4-1
TGCGCCAGCAGCTTGGAGGGGACAGTGTCTGGTGAGCAGTTCTTC CASSLEGTVSGEQFF TRBD1 . TRBJ2-1 TRBV5-1
TGCGCCAGCAGGCCTGCAGGGGCCCGCACAGATACGCAGTATTTT CASRPAGARTDTQYF . . TRBJ2-3 TRBV4-1
TGTGCCAGCACCTCCGGACATTCGACAGGAAACACCATATATTTT CASTSGHSTGNTIYF . . TRBJ1-3 TRBV28
TGCGCCAGCAGCCCATCCGGGACTAGCAGGGAGACCCAGTACTTC CASSPSGTSRETQYF TRBD2 . TRBJ2-5 TRBV4-1
TGTGCCAGCAGTGTTCTAGCGGGGGGGCCAGAGACCCAGTACTTC CASSVLAGGPETQYF TRBD2 . TRBJ2-5 TRBV2
TGTGCCAGCAGCCGGGAGGCGGAAAAACTGTTTTTT CASSREAEKLFF . . TRBJ1-4 TRBV3-1/TRBV3-2
TGTGCCAGCTCACTCGGGACAGCCTATCAGCCCCAGCATTTT CASSLGTAYQPQHF TRBD1 once TRBJ1-5 TRBV18
TGTGCCAGCAGCTTGAGGCCTAGCGGTTACAATGAGCAGTTCTTC CASSLRPSGYNEQFF TRBD2 . TRBJ2-1 TRBV5-4
TGTGCCAGCAGCCTCGGTGCCTCCTACAATGAGCAGTTCTTC CASSLGASYNEQFF . few TRBJ2-1 TRBV7-3
TGTGCCAGCGGCCCGGGAAGCACAGATACGCAGTATTTT CASGPGSTDTQYF . . TRBJ2-3 TRBV7-2
TGCGCCAGCAGCTTGGACGAAGGGAGAACCGGGGAGCTGTTTTTT CASSLDEGRTGELFF . . TRBJ2-2 TRBV5-1
TGCGCCAGCAGCTTGATTGGGGAGCCTAATGAAAAACTGTTTTTT CASSLIGEPNEKLFF . . TRBJ1-4 TRBV5-1
TGCAGCGTTGTATCGGACAGGGCCATCGAGCAGTACTTC CSVVSDRAIEQYF TRBD1 . TRBJ2-7 TRBV29-1
TGTGCCAGCAGCTCCCGTTCGTGGCAGATAAGCACAGATACGCAGTATTTT CASSSRSWQISTDTQYF . . TRBJ2-3 TRBV7-3
TGCGCCAGCAGCCTAGGACTAGCGGTCTCAACGGGCAATGAGCAGTTCTTC CASSLGLAVSTGNEQFF TRBD2 . TRBJ2-1 TRBV5-1
TGTGCCAGCAGCCACGGGGGGCCCAATGAGCAGTTCTTC CASSHGGPNEQFF . . TRBJ2-1 TRBV3-1/TRBV3-2
TGTGCCACCAGTGTCGGGACTGGGAGCAATCAGCCCCAGCATTTT CATSVGTGSNQPQHF . . TRBJ1-5 TRBV15
TGCGCCAGCAGCTTGTCGGGTAGCAATGAAAAACTGTTTTTT CASSLSGSNEKLFF . . TRBJ1-4 TRBV5-1
TGCGCCAGCAGCTTAACTAGCGGGAGCCCCGGGGAGCTGTTTTTT CASSLTSGSPGELFF TRBD2 . TRBJ2-2 TRBV5-1
TGCGCCAGCAGCTCCCGGGACAGGACGAGATCCTACGAGCAGTACTTC CASSSRDRTRSYEQYF TRBD1 . TRBJ2-7 TRBV5-1
TGTGCCAGCAGCTCCGGATCAGGGGCCAACACCATATATTTT CASSSGSGANTIYF . . TRBJ1-3 TRBV9
TGTGCCAGTAGTAGCCGGGGACAGGGGCCTAACTATGGCTACACCTTC CASSSRGQGPNYGYTF TRBD1 . TRBJ1-2 TRBV19
TGTGCCAGCAGCCAAGAGCGGGGTGGCACTGAAGCTTTCTTT CASSQERGGTEAFF . . TRBJ1-1 TRBV3-1/TRBV3-2
TGTGCCAGCAGCCCCCACCCAAGCGGCGCCTCTGCGGGTGAGCAGTTCTTC CASSPHPSGASAGEQFF . once TRBJ2-1 TRBV7-6
TGTGCCAGCAGCGGGAGGACTAGCGGGGGCTACGAGCAGTACTTC CASSGRTSGGYEQYF TRBD2 few TRBJ2-7 TRBV11-2
TGTGCCAGTAAGGCGCAGGGTCTCACCGGGGAGCTGTTTTTT CASKAQGLTGELFF . . TRBJ2-2 TRBV19
TGTGCCAGCTCACCATTTTACAGACAAGAGACCCAGTACTTC CASSPFYRQETQYF . . TRBJ2-5 TRBV18
TGTGCCACCAGCAGGGACACAGGGTCAGATCAGCCCCAGCATTTT CATSRDTGSDQPQHF . . TRBJ1-5 TRBV15
TGCGCCAGCAGCTTGGCAGTGGGACAGATGAACACTGAAGCTTTCTTT CASSLAVGQMNTEAFF TRBD1 . TRBJ1-1 TRBV5-1
TGTGCCATCAGTGCCGGGGGGGGGCAGGGAGCCACCGGGGAGCTGTTTTTT CAISAGGGQGATGELFF TRBD2 . TRBJ2-2 TRBV10-3
TGTGCCAGCAGCTTACTGGCTAGCGCTCTTCCTAGGGAGCAGTACTTC CASSLLASALPREQYF . . TRBJ2-7 TRBV7-3
TGTGCCAGCAGCAAATTACAGGGGACCGGGGAGCTGTTTTTT CASSKLQGTGELFF TRBD1 . TRBJ2-2 TRBV7-3
TGTGCCAGCAGCCTGGACAGAAAAGAGACCCAGTACTTC CASSLDRKETQYF . . TRBJ2-5 TRBV7-9
TGTGCCAGCAGCCAAGATCTAGGTAGCGGGGGGAATGAGCAGTTCTTC CASSQDLGSGGNEQFF TRBD2 . TRBJ2-1 TRBV3-1/TRBV3-2
TGTGCCAGCAGCGCCTCTAGCGGCGAGCAGTACTTC CASSASSGEQYF TRBD2 . TRBJ2-7 TRBV2
TGTGCCAGCACTGGACAGGGTTATAGCAATCAGCCCCAGCATTTT CASTGQGYSNQPQHF TRBD1 . TRBJ1-5 TRBV2
TGTGCCAGCAAACCGGGACAGGGGGGTGGGGCCAACGTCCTGACTTTC CASKPGQGGGANVLTF TRBD1 . TRBJ2-6 TRBV2
TGTGCCAGCAGTGTCCATGCTAGCGGGGGGGCCACAGATACGCAGTATTTT CASSVHASGGATDTQYF TRBD2 few TRBJ2-3 TRBV25-1
TGTGCCAGCAGTGAAAGGGACAGGGCCATTTGGAGCAATCAGCCCCAGCATTTT CASSERDRAIWSNQPQHF TRBD1 . TRBJ1-5 TRBV6-1
TGTGCCAGCAGTGCCGGGACAGGGATGAACACTGAAGCTTTCTTT CASSAGTGMNTEAFF TRBD1 . TRBJ1-1 TRBV28
TGTGCCAGCAGCCACACAGGGATTCGCTCTGGAAACACCATATATTTT CASSHTGIRSGNTIYF . . TRBJ1-3 TRBV3-1/TRBV3-2
TGTGCCACCAGGGTAGAGTGGACTAGCGGGAACACCGGGGAGCTGTTTTTT CATRVEWTSGNTGELFF TRBD2 . TRBJ2-2 TRBV15